These T cell receptor beta chains were read from a single sample in a study of blood T cell repertoires in COVID-19. Sequenced by immunoSEQ multiplex PCR; TCRdb stores in-frame clones only, minus some. The profile covers about 250,000 clones, with roughly 83% appearing a single time and approximately 30% taken by the ten largest. The sample consisted of peripheral blood. The receptors shown here come from a man aged 40-55 years with acute or convalescent COVID-19. Both conserved end residues are part of each CDR3. D genes are given only for firm matches. The listing skips clone size in some rows; elsewhere it reads once, few, many or a size class.

16,TRBV15,TRBJ1-1,NA,TRBD1,CATSRGGGQANTEAFF,TGTGCCACCAGCAGAGGAGGGGGACAGGCGAACACTGAAGCTTTCTTT
13,TRBV7-2,TRBJ2-2,NA,NA,CASSSLATGELFF,TGTGCCAGCAGCTCCCTAGCGACCGGGGAGCTGTTTTTT
16,TRBV14,TRBJ2-7,NA,TRBD2,CASSRWTSGLNYEQYF,TGTGCCAGCAGCCGCTGGACTAGCGGGCTCAACTACGAGCAGTACTTC
15,TRBV6-5,TRBJ1-2,NA,NA,CASSSEQGTWGGYTF,TGTGCCAGCAGTTCAGAGCAGGGGACCTGGGGTGGCTACACCTTC
14,TRBV5-1,TRBJ1-5,once,NA,CASSLGSRGQPQHF,TGCGCCAGCAGCTTAGGGAGCCGGGGTCAGCCCCAGCATTTT
12,TRBV6-5,TRBJ1-1,once,TRBD1,CASSPTGMEAFF,TGTGCCAGCAGCCCGACAGGGATGGAAGCTTTCTTT
17,TRBV15,TRBJ2-1,NA,TRBD2,CATSRDTGLAGGNEQFF,TGTGCCACCAGCAGAGATACGGGACTAGCGGGAGGCAATGAGCAGTTCTTC
12,TRBV6-5,TRBJ2-7,NA,NA,CASRTGIHEQYF,TGTGCCAGCCGTACAGGTATCCACGAGCAGTACTTC
16,TRBV30,TRBJ2-5,NA,TRBD2,CAWSLGTSGIQETQYF,TGTGCCTGGAGTTTGGGGACTAGCGGGATCCAAGAGACCCAGTACTTC
15,TRBV12-5,TRBJ1-4,NA,NA,CASGLFPGTNEKLFF,TGTGCTAGTGGTTTGTTCCCGGGAACTAATGAAAAACTGTTTTTT
13,TRBV5-4,TRBJ1-1,NA,NA,CASRLDRNTEAFF,TGTGCCAGCAGGTTGGACAGGAACACTGAAGCTTTCTTT
13,TRBV7-9,TRBJ2-1,NA,NA,CASSLRADNEQFF,TGTGCCAGCAGCTTAAGAGCGGATAATGAGCAGTTCTTC
17,TRBV5-4,TRBJ1-3,NA,NA,CASSERQSSISGNTIYF,TGTGCCAGCAGCGAAAGACAGTCATCAATCTCTGGAAACACCATATATTTT
14,TRBV10-3,TRBJ2-1,NA,TRBD1,CAISIRDSYNEQFF,TGTGCCATCAGTATCCGGGACAGCTACAATGAGCAGTTCTTC
14,TRBV19,TRBJ1-5,NA,TRBD1,CASSVQGGNQPQHF,TGTGCCAGTAGTGTTCAGGGGGGCAATCAGCCCCAGCATTTT
15,TRBV9,TRBJ2-2,few,NA,CASSPRDFITGELFF,TGTGCCAGCAGCCCCAGGGACTTTATTACCGGGGAGCTGTTTTTT
12,TRBV29-1,TRBJ1-1,NA,NA,CSVEDMNTEAFF,TGCAGCGTTGAAGACATGAACACTGAAGCTTTCTTT
15,TRBV7-8,TRBJ2-2,NA,NA,CASSRTTGFAGELFF,TGTGCCAGCAGCAGAACTACAGGGTTCGCCGGGGAGCTGTTTTTT
15,TRBV3-1/TRBV3-2,TRBJ2-5,NA,TRBD1,CASSRGPGQGWAQYF,TGTGCCAGCAGCCGCGGTCCGGGACAGGGGTGGGCCCAGTACTTC
15,TRBV5-4,TRBJ1-1,NA,NA,CASSTDGTTNTEAFF,TGTGCCAGCAGCACCGACGGGACAACGAACACTGAAGCTTTCTTT
15,TRBV24-1,TRBJ2-3,NA,TRBD1,CATSDPTGGTDTQYF,TGTGCCACCAGTGATCCGACAGGGGGAACAGATACGCAGTATTTT
13,TRBV12-3/TRBV12-4,TRBJ2-2,NA,NA,CASSYGNTGELFF,TGTGCCAGCAGTTACGGGAACACCGGGGAGCTGTTTTTT
15,TRBV6-5,TRBJ2-5,once,TRBD2,CASSRSGRAGETQYF,TGTGCCAGCAGTCGTAGCGGGAGGGCGGGGGAGACCCAGTACTTC
13,TRBV30,TRBJ1-1,NA,NA,CAWSVLRVAEAFF,TGTGCCTGGAGTGTACTCCGGGTGGCCGAAGCTTTCTTT
11,TRBV29-1,TRBJ2-3,NA,NA,CSVEITDTQYF,TGCAGCGTAGAGATCACAGATACGCAGTATTTT
14,TRBV3-1/TRBV3-2,TRBJ2-7,NA,TRBD2,CASSPGLVPYEQYF,TGTGCCAGCAGCCCGGGACTAGTTCCCTACGAGCAGTACTTC
12,TRBV12-3/TRBV12-4,TRBJ1-1,few,NA,CASSFANAEAFF,TGTGCCAGCAGTTTCGCGAACGCTGAAGCTTTCTTT
13,TRBV30,TRBJ2-7,NA,TRBD1,CAFTGTGWDEQYF,TGTGCCTTCACCGGGACAGGGTGGGACGAGCAGTACTTC
17,TRBV19,TRBJ1-5,NA,TRBD1,CASSKGQGITSNQPQHF,TGTGCCAGTAGTAAGGGACAGGGAATCACTAGCAATCAGCCCCAGCATTTT
16,TRBV6-2/TRBV6-3,TRBJ2-1,NA,TRBD2,CASSAPGLAGEGEQFF,TGTGCCAGCAGTGCCCCGGGACTAGCGGGAGAGGGTGAGCAGTTCTTC
19,TRBV6-6,TRBJ2-3,NA,TRBD1,CASSPPRWIQGGSTDTQYF,TGTGCCAGCAGTCCGCCCCGATGGATACAGGGGGGTAGCACAGATACGCAGTATTTT
15,TRBV28,TRBJ2-7,NA,TRBD1,CASSYPGQGSYEQYF,TGTGCCAGCAGTTACCCGGGACAGGGCTCCTACGAGCAGTACTTC
13,TRBV29-1,TRBJ1-2,NA,NA,CSVSSQNPYGYTF,TGCAGCGTTTCTTCACAGAACCCCTATGGCTACACCTTC
13,TRBV14,TRBJ1-1,few,NA,CASSQGGRTEAFF,TGTGCCAGCAGCCAGGGGGGGCGAACTGAAGCTTTCTTT
13,TRBV6-5,TRBJ1-5,NA,NA,CATRRDSNQPQHF,TGTGCCACCCGAAGAGATAGCAATCAGCCCCAGCATTTT
15,TRBV2,TRBJ1-5,NA,TRBD1,CASSRGAGGGQPQHF,TGTGCCAGCAGTCGAGGGGCAGGGGGCGGTCAGCCCCAGCATTTT
13,TRBV7-2,TRBJ2-1,few,TRBD2,CASSGTSDSEQFF,TGTGCCAGCAGCGGGACTAGCGACAGCGAGCAGTTCTTC
18,TRBV28,TRBJ2-1,NA,TRBD2,CASSLSSGRAVMYNEQFF,TGTGCCAGCAGTTTATCTAGCGGGAGGGCCGTCATGTACAATGAGCAGTTCTTC
19,TRBV10-3,TRBJ2-5,NA,TRBD2,CAISVNLGLAGGPGETQYF,TGTGCCATCAGTGTCAACCTCGGACTAGCGGGAGGGCCGGGTGAGACCCAGTACTTC
12,TRBV11-2,TRBJ2-5,NA,NA,CASSFNQETQYF,TGTGCCAGCAGCTTCAACCAAGAGACCCAGTACTTC
15,TRBV6-6,TRBJ2-3,NA,TRBD2,CASRGLAGFSDTQYF,TGTGCCAGCAGGGGACTAGCGGGATTCTCTGATACGCAGTATTTT
16,TRBV3-1/TRBV3-2,TRBJ2-1,NA,NA,CASSHLAFPSYNEQFF,TGTGCCAGCAGCCACCTAGCCTTTCCCTCCTACAATGAGCAGTTCTTC
13,TRBV7-2,TRBJ1-2,once,NA,CASSPGGVYSYTF,TGTGCCAGCAGCCCCGGGGGAGTCTATAGCTACACCTTC
17,TRBV9,TRBJ2-1,NA,TRBD2,CASSVASVAGGGVEQFF,TGTGCCAGCAGCGTAGCTTCGGTAGCGGGAGGAGGGGTTGAGCAGTTCTTC
13,TRBV7-9,TRBJ2-5,NA,NA,CASSFREGETQYF,TGTGCCAGCAGTTTCAGGGAAGGGGAGACCCAGTACTTC
15,TRBV6-5,TRBJ1-2,NA,NA,CASSYSPGRSYGYTF,TGTGCCAGCAGTTACTCACCAGGGCGAAGCTATGGCTACACCTTC
15,TRBV5-1,TRBJ1-1,once,TRBD1,CASSFATGGGTEAFF,TGCGCCAGCAGCTTCGCCACAGGGGGTGGCACTGAAGCTTTCTTT
13,TRBV4-2,TRBJ1-1,few,NA,CASSQDGGTEAFF,TGTGCCAGCAGCCAGGATGGAGGGACTGAAGCTTTCTTT